These 18 T cell receptor beta chains came from one sample sequenced in a study of OX40 agonist ivuxolimab in advanced cancers. Only in-frame clones appear in the TCRdb table, and some are missing; sequencing was by immunoSEQ multiplex PCR. The data show 99,000 or so clones, 90% to 95% seen once. Sequenced here: CD4+ or CD8+ T cells sorted from blood, sampled in a trial of the OX40 agonist ivuxolimab. Receptors were obtained from an adult with an advanced solid tumor such as melanoma, head and neck, liver or kidney cancer.

The chain links TRBV5-1 to TRBJ2-1; 9 nucleotides line up with TRBD2. The CDR3 length is 15 residues. Germline V lookup: CDR1 SGHRS, CDR2 YFSETQ. V shed 6 bases, J shed 3 bases, and the junction held 7 bases outside the gene matches. The CDR3 coding sequence is TGCGCCAGCATTCCCGGCGGGGGGGTCTACAATGAGCAGTTCTTC. Its protein product is CASIPGGGVYNEQFF.

The count of this clone is one. The rearrangement links TRBV6-6 to TRBJ2-1; D possibly corresponds to TRBD2 (5 bases). V lost 5 bases and J 5 bases, leaving 13 bases between the germline ends. Germline V gene data show CDR1 as MNHNY and CDR2 as SVGAGI (reference sequence). The CDR3 is 14 residues long. The CDR3 spells CASSRRTFDNEQFF. Here the CDR3 DNA reads TGTGCCAGCAGTCGACGGACTTTCGACAATGAGCAGTTCTTC.

The CDR3 nucleotides read TGTGCCAGTGCGGACAGGGGGCGCCTGGGGTCTTACGAGCAGTACTTC. Translating gives CASADRGRLGSYEQYF. The rearrangement joins TRBV10-3 to TRBJ2-7; 11 bases match TRBD1. The CDR3 contains 16 residues. With V trimmed by 10 bases and J by 4 bases, 15 bases remained unmatched. Germline loops: CDR1 ENHRY, CDR2 SYGVKD.

The chain links TRBV6-4 to TRBJ2-5, with TRBD1 as a possible D gene (6 bases). Germline V gene sequence: CDR1 MRHNA, CDR2 SNTAGT. Trimming stripped 4 bases from V and 4 bases from J, with 28 bases between. The CDR3 covers 19 residues. The CDR3 reads CASSGWSAGELIVGETQYF. CDR3 DNA: TGTGCCAGCAGTGGTTGGTCGGCAGGGGAGCTAATTGTCGGAGAGACCCAGTACTTC.

V is TRBV4-3 and J is TRBJ2-1; tentatively, D is TRBD1 or TRBD2 (6 bases each). The ends were cut back, 4 bases at V and 4 bases at J, with 14 bases in the middle. Germline V gene sequence: CDR1 LGHNA, CDR2 YSLEER. This CDR3 comprises 15 residues. CDR3 residues: CASSRSRGVYNEQFF. The CDR3 DNA sequence: TGCGCCAGCAGCCGGTCGAGGGGGGTTTACAATGAGCAGTTCTTC.

This chain connects TRBV18 to TRBJ2-4, with D maybe TRBD1 (5 bases). From germline, CDR1 is KGHSH and CDR2 LQKENI. V lost 1 base and J lost 2, with 9 bases in between. The CDR3 contains 15 residues. The CDR3 here is CASSPQGSSKNIQYF. CDR3 coding DNA: TGTGCCAGCTCACCACAGGGGTCGTCCAAAAACATTCAGTACTTC.

V and J are TRBV6-1 and TRBJ2-3; the match to TRBD2 covers 10 bases. CDR1 and CDR2 from the germline V gene are MNHNS and SASEGT. The CDR3 sequence is 15 residues long. V was pared by 7 bases and J by 3 bases, with 7 bases of the junction left unmatched. The CDR3 DNA is TGTGCCAGCAAAAAACCTAGCGGGAGTACAGATACGCAGTATTTT. Translation: CASKKPSGSTDTQYF.

The J gene is TRBJ1-4, the V gene TRBV5-1; D uncertain. Trimming cost V 4 bases and J 0 bases, with 10 bases left between them. This CDR3 contains 15 residues. Germline V gene sequence: CDR1 SGHRS, CDR2 YFSETQ. CDR3 coding DNA: TGCGCCAGCAGCCAAAACCCAGCAACTAATGAAAAACTGTTTTTT. This gives the protein CASSQNPATNEKLFF.

The V gene is TRBV6-1, the J gene TRBJ1-2, with TRBD1 identical over 7 bases. Germline-derived CDR1 and CDR2 are MNHNS and SASEGT. V lost 6 bases and J lost 3; bases outside the gene matches: 10. The CDR3 extends over 15 amino acids. CDR3 residues: CASSLGGQSYYGYTF. In DNA form, the CDR3 reads TGTGCCAGCAGCCTAGGGGGACAGAGCTACTATGGCTACACCTTC.

This clone has just one count. The chain uses TRBV2 and TRBJ2-3, with TRBD1 matching over 7 bases. With 5 bases clipped from V and 8 bases from J, the junction kept 7 bases outside the gene matches. Germline-derived CDR1 and CDR2 are SNHLY and FYNNEI. The CDR3 is made up of 13 amino acids. In nucleotides, the CDR3 is TGTGCCAGCAGTCCCGGACAGGAACGTACGCAGTATTTT. It encodes CASSPGQERTQYF.

The chain links TRBV9 to TRBJ2-5; D not resolved. CDR3 size: 14 residues. V was cut by 0 bases and J by 3 bases, with 9 bases left in between. Germline CDR1 and CDR2: SGDLS and YYNGEE. CDR3 bases: TGTGCCAGCAGCGTAGAGGTTTTTGAAGAGACCCAGTACTTC. Protein product: CASSVEVFEETQYF.

CDR3 region: CASSPTGARSYNSPLHF. The CDR3 DNA sequence: TGTGCCAGCAGCCCCACGGGCGCTCGCTCCTATAATTCACCCCTCCACTTT. The chain is built from TRBV5-6 and TRBJ1-6, with unresolved D. The germline gives CDR1 SGHDT, CDR2 YYEEEE. Trimming cost V 4 bases and J 0 bases, with 14 bases left between them. The CDR3 extends over 17 amino acids.

This clone was observed once. The rearrangement links TRBV6-5 to TRBJ2-7; D tentatively fits TRBD1 or TRBD2 (5 bases each). The CDR3 covers 13 residues. Germline V lookup: CDR1 MNHEY, CDR2 SVGAGI. V was clipped by 0 bases and J by 7 bases, with 10 bases between them. The DNA for the CDR3 is TGTGCCAGCAGTTACTCAACTAGGGGAGAGCAGTACGTC. This gives the protein CASSYSTRGEQYV.

This CDR3 reads CASSSGTYAYEQYV. Written as DNA, the CDR3 is TGTGCCAGCAGTTCCGGGACTTACGCCTACGAGCAGTACGTC. This chain joins TRBV6-5 and TRBJ2-7, with D perhaps matching TRBD2 (6 bases). V was trimmed by 4 bases and J by 2 bases, leaving 12 bases between them. Germline V gene lookup returns CDR1 MNHEY and CDR2 SVGAGI. The CDR3 has 14 amino acids.

The genes are TRBV6-6 and TRBJ2-4, with 7 positions matching TRBD2. In germline, CDR1 is MNHNY, CDR2 SVGAGI (reference sequence). The CDR3 runs 10 residues. Trimming at V came to 8 bases and at J to 8 bases, leaving 0 bases not matched to a gene. The CDR3 loop reads CASGRDIQYF. The CDR3 DNA is TGTGCCAGCGGGAGGGACATTCAGTACTTC.

This sequence joins TRBV5-5 and TRBJ2-2; 9 bases agree with TRBD1. CDR3 size: 15 residues. V was clipped by 2 bases and J by 5 bases; unmatched bases: 4. Germline-derived CDR1 and CDR2 are SGHKS and YYEKEE (reference sequence). CDR3 nucleotide sequence: TGTGCCAGCAGCTTTACAGGGGGCCGGACCGGGGAGCTGTTTTTT. Its protein is CASSFTGGRTGELFF.

The chain couples TRBV5-4 to TRBJ2-7, with D maybe TRBD2 (6 bases). The germline V and J ends were trimmed by 1 base and 4 bases, with 9 bases remaining between them. The CDR3 contains 13 residues. Germline V gene sequence: CDR1 SGHNT, CDR2 YYREEE (reference sequence). The CDR3 here is CASSLPGLYEQYF. The CDR3 DNA follows: TGTGCCAGCAGCTTGCCGGGACTTTACGAGCAGTACTTC.

The chain is built from TRBV10-3 and TRBJ2-1; 12 positions agree with TRBD2. With 6 bases clipped from V and 6 bases from J, the junction kept 6 bases outside the gene matches. The CDR3 is 15 residues long. Germline V gene sequence: CDR1 ENHRY, CDR2 SYGVKD. As DNA, the CDR3 is TGTGCCATCAGCAAATCTAGCGGGGGGGCCAATGAGCAGTTCTTC. It codes for CAISKSSGGANEQFF.